This TCR beta chain was sequenced during a study of blood T cell repertoires in COVID-19. CDR3 size: 15 residues. V lost 3 bases, J lost 7 bases, and 17 bases lay in between. CDR1 and CDR2 (germline): KGHDR, SFDVKD. Only in-frame clones appear in the TCRdb table, and some are missing; sequencing was by immunoSEQ multiplex PCR. The sample holds just over 650,000 clones; 70% to 90% are singletons and the top ten take 0.2% to 0.3%. This clone has a handful of counts. The specimen was peripheral blood. This sequence joins TRBV24-1 and TRBJ1-1, with D perhaps TRBD1 (6 bases). This clonotype was obtained from a woman aged 18-29 years with acute or convalescent COVID-19. CDR3 amino acids: CATSDPKGGKDEAFF. CDR3 DNA sequence: TGTGCCACCAGTGATCCAAAGGGGGGGAAAGATGAAGCTTTCTTT.